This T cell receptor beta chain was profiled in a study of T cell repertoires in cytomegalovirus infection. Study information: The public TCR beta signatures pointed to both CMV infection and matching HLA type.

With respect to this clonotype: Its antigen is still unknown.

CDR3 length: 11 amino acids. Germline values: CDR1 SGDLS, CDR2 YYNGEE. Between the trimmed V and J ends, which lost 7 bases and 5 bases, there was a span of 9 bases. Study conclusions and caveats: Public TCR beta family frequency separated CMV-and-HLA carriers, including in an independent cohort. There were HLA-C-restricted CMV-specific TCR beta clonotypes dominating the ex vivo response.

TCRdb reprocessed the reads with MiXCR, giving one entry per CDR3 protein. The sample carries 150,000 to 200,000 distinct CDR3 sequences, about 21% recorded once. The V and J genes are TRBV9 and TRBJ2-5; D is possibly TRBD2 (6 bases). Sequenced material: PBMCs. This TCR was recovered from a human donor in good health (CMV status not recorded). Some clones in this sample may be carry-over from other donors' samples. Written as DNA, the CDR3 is TGTGCCAGCGGAGGGATGGAGACCCAGTACTTC. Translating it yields CASGGMETQYF.